The clone carrying this T cell receptor (beta chain) was observed a single time. As yet, its antigen is unknown. These data originate in a study of blood T cells in healthy people across ages. It was with a sample-barcoded 5' primer and a J-beta primer mix that a second PCR of roughly 7 to 12 cycles was run. TCRdb analysed the 5' RACE reads with MiXCR anew, one entry per CDR3 protein. The table shows about 1 million distinct CDR3 sequences, with less than 50% occurring only once. Notes on the study in general: CMV status of donors was unknown, possibly confounding expanded clonotype changes. In long-lived donors, naive CD4+ cell counts and diversity exceeded those of aged donors. Per million T cells, TCR beta diversity dropped roughly linearly as age increased. Investigators treated diversity estimates from one million T cells as underestimates.

This sequence was found in a woman aged 60-75 years in good health. The sequenced material came from blood.

As DNA, the CDR3 is TGTGCCTGGAGCCGCCCGACAGAGCATGGCTACACCTTC. This sequence encodes CAWSRPTEHGYTF. This chain links TRBV30 with TRBJ1-2; maybe TRBD1 (5 bases). The V gene lost 3 bases and the J gene lost 6 bases, with 14 bases spanning the gap. The length of the CDR3 is 13 residues. CDR1 GTSNPN and CDR2 SVGIG come from the germline V gene (reference sequence). Together with reference TRBV30 and TRBJ1-2, the CDR3 gives the full variable domain: SQTIHQWPATLVQPVGSPLSLECTVEGTSNPNLYWYRQAAGRGLQLLFYSVGIGQISSEVPQNLSASRPQDRQFILSSKKLLLSDSGFYLCAWSRPTEHGYTFGSGTRLTVV.